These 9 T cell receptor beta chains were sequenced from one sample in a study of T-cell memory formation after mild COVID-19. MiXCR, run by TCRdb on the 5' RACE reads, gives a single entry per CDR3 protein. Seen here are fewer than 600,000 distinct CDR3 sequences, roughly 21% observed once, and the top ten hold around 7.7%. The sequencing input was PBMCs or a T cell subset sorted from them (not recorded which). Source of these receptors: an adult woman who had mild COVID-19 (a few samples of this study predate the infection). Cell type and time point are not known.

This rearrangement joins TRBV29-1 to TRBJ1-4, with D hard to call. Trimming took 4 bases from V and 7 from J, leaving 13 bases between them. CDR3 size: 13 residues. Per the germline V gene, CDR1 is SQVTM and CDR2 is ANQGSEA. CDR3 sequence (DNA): TGCAGCGTTGGGGGTTCCCCCGGTGAAAAACTGTTTTTT. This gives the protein CSVGGSPGEKLFF.

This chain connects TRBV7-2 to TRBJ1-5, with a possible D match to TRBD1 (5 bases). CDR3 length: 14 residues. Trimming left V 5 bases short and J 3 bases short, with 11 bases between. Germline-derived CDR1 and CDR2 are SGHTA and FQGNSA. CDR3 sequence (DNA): TGTGCCAGCAGCCCCGGGACCTACAATCAGCCCCAGCATTTT. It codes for CASSPGTYNQPQHF.

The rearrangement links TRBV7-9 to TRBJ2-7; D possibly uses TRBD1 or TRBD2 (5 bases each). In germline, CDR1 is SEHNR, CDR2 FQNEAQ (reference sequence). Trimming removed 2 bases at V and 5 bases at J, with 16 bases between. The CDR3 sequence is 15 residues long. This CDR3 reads CASSLTGTVYDEQYF. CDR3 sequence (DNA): TGTGCCAGCAGCTTAACCGGGACGGTTTACGACGAGCAGTACTTC.

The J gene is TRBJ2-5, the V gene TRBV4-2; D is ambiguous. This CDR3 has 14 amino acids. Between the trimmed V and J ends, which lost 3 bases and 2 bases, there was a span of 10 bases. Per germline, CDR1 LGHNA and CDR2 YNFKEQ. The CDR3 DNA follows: TGTGCCAGCAGCCAGGCGAATTCTCAAGAGACCCAGTACTTC. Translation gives CASSQANSQETQYF.

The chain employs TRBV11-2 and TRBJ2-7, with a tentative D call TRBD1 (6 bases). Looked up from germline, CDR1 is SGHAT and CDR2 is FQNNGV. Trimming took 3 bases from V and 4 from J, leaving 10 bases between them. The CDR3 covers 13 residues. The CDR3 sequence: CASSFGTQYEQYF. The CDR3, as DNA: TGTGCCAGCAGCTTCGGGACACAATACGAGCAGTACTTC.

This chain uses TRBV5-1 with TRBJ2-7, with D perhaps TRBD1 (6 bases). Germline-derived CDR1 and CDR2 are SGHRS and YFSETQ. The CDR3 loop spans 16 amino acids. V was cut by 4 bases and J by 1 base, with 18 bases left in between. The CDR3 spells CASSATPDRMSYEQYF. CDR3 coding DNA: TGCGCCAGCAGCGCCACCCCGGACAGAATGTCCTACGAGCAGTACTTC.

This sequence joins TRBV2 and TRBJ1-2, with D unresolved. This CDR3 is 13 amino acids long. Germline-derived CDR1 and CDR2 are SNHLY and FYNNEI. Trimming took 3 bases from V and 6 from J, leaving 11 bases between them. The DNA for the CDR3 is TGTGCCAGCAGTGACATAGTCGGAAATGGCTACACCTTC. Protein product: CASSDIVGNGYTF.

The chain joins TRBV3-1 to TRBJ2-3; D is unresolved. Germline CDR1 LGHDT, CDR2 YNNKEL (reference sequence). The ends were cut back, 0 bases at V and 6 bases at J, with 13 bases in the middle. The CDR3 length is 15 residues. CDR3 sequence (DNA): TGTGCCAGCAGCCAAGATGGGCTAGTTGCGGATACGCAGTATTTT. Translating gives CASSQDGLVADTQYF.

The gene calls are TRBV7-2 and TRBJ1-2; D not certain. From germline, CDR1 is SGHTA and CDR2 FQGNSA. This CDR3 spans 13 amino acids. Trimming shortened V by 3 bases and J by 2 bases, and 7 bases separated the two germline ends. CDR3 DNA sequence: TGTGCCAGCAGCTTCGCGCTAAACTATGGCTACACCTTC. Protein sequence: CASSFALNYGYTF.